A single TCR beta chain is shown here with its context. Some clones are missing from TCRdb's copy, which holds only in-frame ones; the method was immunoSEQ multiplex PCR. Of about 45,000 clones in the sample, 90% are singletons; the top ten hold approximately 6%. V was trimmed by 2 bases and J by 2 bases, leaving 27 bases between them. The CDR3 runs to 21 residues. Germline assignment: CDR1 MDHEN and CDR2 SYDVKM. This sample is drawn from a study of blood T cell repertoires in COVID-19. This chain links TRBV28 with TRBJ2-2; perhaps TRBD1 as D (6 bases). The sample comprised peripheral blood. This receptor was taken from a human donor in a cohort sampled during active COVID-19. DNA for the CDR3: TGTGCCAGCAGTTTAGATGAGACAAACAGGGTATACGATGAAAACACCGGGGAGCTGTTTTTT. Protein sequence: CASSLDETNRVYDENTGELFF. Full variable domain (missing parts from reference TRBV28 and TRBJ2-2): DVKVTQSSRYLVKRTGEKVFLECVQDMDHENMFWYRQDPGLGLRLIYFSYDVKMKEKGDIPEGYSVSREKKERFSLILESASTNQTSMYLCASSLDETNRVYDENTGELFFGEGSRLTVL.